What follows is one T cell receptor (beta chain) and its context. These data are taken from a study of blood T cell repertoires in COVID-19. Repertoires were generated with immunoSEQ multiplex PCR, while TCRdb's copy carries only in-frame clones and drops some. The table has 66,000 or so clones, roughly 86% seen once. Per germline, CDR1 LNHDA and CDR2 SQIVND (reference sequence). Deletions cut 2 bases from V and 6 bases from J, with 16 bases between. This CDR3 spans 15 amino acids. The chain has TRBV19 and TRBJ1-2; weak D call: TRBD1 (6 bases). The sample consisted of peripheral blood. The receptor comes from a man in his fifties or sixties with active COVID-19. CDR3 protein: CASSIFPTGLDGYTF. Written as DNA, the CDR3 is TGTGCCAGTAGTATATTCCCGACAGGTCTGGATGGCTACACCTTC. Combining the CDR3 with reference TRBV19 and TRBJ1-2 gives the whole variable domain DGGITQSPKYLFRKEGQNVTLSCEQNLNHDAMYWYRQDPGQGLRLIYYSQIVNDFQKGDIAEGYSVSREKKESFPLTVTSAQKNPTAFYLCASSIFPTGLDGYTFGSGTRLTVV.